The T cell receptor beta chain under discussion was sequenced for a study of PD-1 blockade in mismatch repair-deficient tumors. Germline V lookup: CDR1 MNHNS, CDR2 SASEGT. V lost 4 bases and J lost 5, with 8 bases in between. The CDR3 totals 13 residues. Only in-frame clones appear in the TCRdb table, and some are missing; sequencing was by immunoSEQ multiplex PCR. There are roughly 14,000 clones in the sample; approximately 88% occur only once, and around a sixth lies in the top ten. Sequenced here: PBMCs, sampled before pembrolizumab treatment. The receptor comes from an adult with mismatch repair-deficient cancer. The V call is TRBV6-1, the J call TRBJ1-4, with D perhaps TRBD1 (6 bases). The CDR3 region is CASSVGQNEKLFF. The CDR3 nucleotides are TGTGCCAGCAGTGTGGGACAAAATGAAAAACTGTTTTTT.